This T cell receptor beta chain derives from a study of blood T cells in healthy people across ages. Findings and limits, study-wide: With age, beta diversity per million T cells declined roughly linearly, significantly by 40.

Primers used in a second PCR of roughly 6 to 11 cycles were a sample-barcoded 5' primer and a J-beta primer mix. TCRdb passed the 5' RACE reads through MiXCR, listing each CDR3 protein once. Of 700,000 to 1,000,000 distinct CDR3 sequences detected, under 45% appear once; the ten largest clones hold under 20%. The ends were cut back, 2 bases at V and 5 bases at J, with 6 bases in the middle. The CDR3 is made up of 12 amino acids. Germline CDR1 reads MNHNS; CDR2 reads SASEGT. Details on this clonotype: The antigen is unknown.

The sequenced material came from blood. The V gene is TRBV6-1, the J gene TRBJ1-2; D unclear. The TCR was taken from a man between 60 and 75 years old in good health. The CDR3 region has the DNA TGTGCCAGCAGTGAAATAGGATATGGCTACACCTTC. Protein sequence: CASSEIGYGYTF.